Presented here are 30 T cell receptor beta chains from one specimen sequenced in a study of cytomegalovirus exposure and HLA in healthy donors. The PCR used 60 Vbeta and 13 Jbeta primers. Here immunoSEQ multiplex PCR was the method, and the copy in TCRdb shows in-frame clones only, minus some. The sample carries about 110,000 clones, 70% to 80% recorded once. Sequenced input: PBMCs. Source of these receptors: a man younger than 35 in good health and CMV-seronegative.

This sequence joins TRBV6-5 and TRBJ2-7; a possible D gene is TRBD1 (5 bases). CDR1 and CDR2 from the germline V gene are MNHEY and SVGAGI. The CDR3 contains 15 residues. Trimming pared 0 bases from V and 2 bases from J, leaving 11 bases between. The CDR3 loop is CASSYSTTATYEQYF. The CDR3, as DNA: TGTGCCAGCAGTTACTCGACGACAGCCACCTACGAGCAGTACTTC.

A few counts support this clone. This chain connects TRBV9 to TRBJ2-3; 14 bases fit TRBD2. Trimming at V came to 3 bases and at J to 1 base, leaving 7 bases not matched to a gene. Germline loops: CDR1 SGDLS, CDR2 YYNGEE. The CDR3 has 18 residues. The CDR3 sequence: CASSAHPGLAGGTDTQYF. DNA of the CDR3: TGTGCCAGCAGCGCTCATCCGGGACTAGCGGGAGGCACAGATACGCAGTATTTT.

The chain recombines TRBV5-6 with TRBJ1-1; D uncertain. The CDR3 contains 16 residues. Trimming took 5 bases from V and 1 from J, leaving 18 bases between them. Looked up from germline, CDR1 is SGHDT and CDR2 is YYEEEE. The CDR3 is CASRMDGLSTNTEAFF. CDR3 coding DNA: TGTGCCAGCAGGATGGACGGACTCTCGACGAACACTGAAGCTTTCTTT.

This clone was seen a few times. The chain uses TRBV20-1 and TRBJ2-5, with D possibly TRBD1 on 6 matching bases. Trimming pared 0 bases from V and 11 bases from J, leaving 10 bases between. The CDR3 contains 11 residues. Germline V gives CDR1 DFQATT, CDR2 SNEGSKA (reference sequence). The CDR3 protein is CSARDLGAQYF. For the CDR3, the DNA is TGCAGTGCTAGAGATTTGGGGGCTCAGTACTTC.

A few counts support this clone. The J gene is TRBJ1-1, the V gene TRBV6-6; perhaps TRBD1 as D (5 bases). The CDR3 has 13 residues. Germline V gene sequence: CDR1 MNHNY, CDR2 SVGAGI (reference sequence). The ends were cut back, 10 bases at V and 1 base at J, with 13 bases in the middle. DNA for the CDR3: TGTGCCACTAGGAGGGGCCCGAACACTGAAGCTTTCTTT. Translated: CATRRGPNTEAFF.

The V and J genes are TRBV7-9 and TRBJ1-5, with D uncertain. V lost 1 base and J lost 7, with 11 bases in between. The CDR3 sequence is 14 residues long. Germline V CDR1 and CDR2: SEHNR, FQNEAQ (reference sequence). CDR3 in amino acids: CASSLGVGGQPQHF. In DNA form, the CDR3 reads TGTGCCAGCAGCTTAGGGGTGGGAGGACAGCCCCAGCATTTT.

The V call is TRBV2, the J call TRBJ2-5; unclear D gene. The CDR3 length is 11 residues. Trimming stripped 8 bases from V and 5 bases from J, with 9 bases between. Germline V lookup: CDR1 SNHLY, CDR2 FYNNEI. As DNA, the CDR3 is TGTGCCAGCCAAATGAGGGAGACCCAGTACTTC. This translates into CASQMRETQYF.

This chain joins TRBV7-9 and TRBJ2-1; TRBD2 agrees at 9 bases. The germline V gene has CDR1 SEHNR and CDR2 FQNEAQ (reference sequence). This CDR3 region has 15 residues. V lost 1 base and J lost 4; bases outside the gene matches: 2. This chain's CDR3 is CASSLEAGGYNEQFF. CDR3 nucleotide sequence: TGTGCCAGCAGCTTAGAAGCGGGGGGATACAATGAGCAGTTCTTC.

This clone showed up just once. V is TRBV14 and J is TRBJ2-6; D is perhaps TRBD2 (5 bases). The CDR3 is 17 residues long. The germline V and J ends were trimmed by 3 bases and 0 bases, with 12 bases remaining between them. Germline CDR1 reads SGHDN; CDR2 reads FVKESK. CDR3 protein: CASSHLAGPSGANVLTF. As DNA, the CDR3 is TGTGCCAGCAGCCACCTGGCGGGTCCCTCTGGGGCCAACGTCCTGACTTTC.

The J gene is TRBJ2-3, the V gene TRBV7-6; the match to TRBD2 covers 7 bases. The CDR3 consists of 16 residues. J was trimmed by 2 bases and V by 2 bases; bases with no gene match: 7. Germline CDR1 and CDR2: SGHVS and FNYEAQ. The CDR3 loop is CASSLNVGGYTDTQYF. DNA for the CDR3: TGTGCCAGCAGCTTAAATGTCGGGGGGTACACAGATACGCAGTATTTT.

The chain couples TRBV5-3 to TRBJ2-4, with 10 bases fitting TRBD1. TRBV5-3 is designated an ORF whose function remains uncertain. With V trimmed by 6 bases and J by 3 bases, 12 bases remained unmatched. The CDR3 sequence is 17 residues long. CDR3 in DNA: TGTGCCAGAACCGCTTGGGACAGGGGAAGGGGCAAAAACATTCAGTACTTC. Translating gives CARTAWDRGRGKNIQYF.

This chain connects TRBV27 to TRBJ1-2, with a possible D match to TRBD1 (5 bases). Germline CDR1 reads MNHEY; CDR2 reads SMNVEV (reference sequence). V dropped 6 bases and J dropped 5 bases, with 19 bases sitting between them. This CDR3 region has 15 residues. For the CDR3, the DNA is TGTGCCAGCAGCCGAGAAACAGGAAACTTTTATGGCTACACCTTC. Its protein is CASSRETGNFYGYTF.

The chain has TRBV19 and TRBJ2-7; D possibly corresponds to TRBD1 (6 bases). CDR1 is LNHDA, CDR2 SQIVND, per germline (reference sequence). Trimming took off 4 bases at V and 2 bases at J, with 18 bases between the two ends. CDR3 length: 16 amino acids. CDR3 loop: CASSTQGTIITYEQYF. As DNA, the CDR3 is TGTGCCAGTAGTACTCAAGGGACAATAATTACCTACGAGCAGTACTTC.

The V call is TRBV9, the J call TRBJ2-1; TRBD2 matches 11 bases. The CDR3 contains 17 residues. Germline lookup yields CDR1 SGDLS and CDR2 YYNGEE. Trimming removed 0 bases from V and 10 bases from J; junction bases left unmatched: 12. The CDR3 nucleotides are TGTGCCAGCAGCGTAGGTCCGACTAGCGGGGTCACCCGGGAGCAGTTCTTC. Translated: CASSVGPTSGVTREQFF.

This clone has only a few counts. The chain joins TRBV4-3 to TRBJ2-6; TRBD1 agrees at 7 bases. Germline loops: CDR1 LGHNA, CDR2 YSLEER. Germline trimming cut 0 bases from V and 2 bases from J; bases unmatched to any gene: 1. The CDR3 covers 16 residues. The CDR3 region has the DNA TGCGCCAGCAGCCAAGAAGGGACAGCTGGGGCCAACGTCCTGACTTTC. Encoded protein: CASSQEGTAGANVLTF.

The rearrangement links TRBV5-4 to TRBJ2-3; D perhaps matches TRBD2 (5 bases). V gave up 10 bases and J gave up 0 bases, with 12 bases separating them. The germline CDR1 and CDR2 sequences are SGHNT and YYREEE (reference sequence). The CDR3 consists of 13 residues. The CDR3 nucleotides are TGTGCCGGGAGACCCGCAAGCACAGATACGCAGTATTTT. This gives the protein CAGRPASTDTQYF.

The chain combines TRBV6-4 with TRBJ2-3; D is possibly TRBD1 (5 bases). There are 15 residues in the CDR3. Germline lookup yields CDR1 MRHNA and CDR2 SNTAGT. The V gene lost 3 bases and the J gene lost 0 bases, with 10 bases spanning the gap. CDR3 DNA sequence: TGTGCCAGCAGTGAATCTAGGGGTAGCACAGATACGCAGTATTTT. Amino acids: CASSESRGSTDTQYF.

This chain joins TRBV18 and TRBJ1-5, with D unresolved. Germline-derived CDR1 and CDR2 are KGHSH and LQKENI. This CDR3 has 14 residues. Trimming stripped 3 bases from V and 5 bases from J, with 11 bases between. The CDR3 loop reads CASSPRGLDQPQHF. CDR3 sequence (DNA): TGTGCCAGCTCACCGAGAGGGCTCGATCAGCCCCAGCATTTT.

This sequence joins TRBV6-1 and TRBJ2-7, with 7 nucleotides matching TRBD1. The CDR3 runs 17 residues. Germline V gene lookup returns CDR1 MNHNS and CDR2 SASEGT. With 2 bases clipped from V and 6 bases from J, the junction kept 16 bases outside the gene matches. In DNA form, the CDR3 reads TGTGCCAGCAGTGAATACAGTGTGGGACAGTCCTACTCCGAGCAGTACTTC. Translation gives CASSEYSVGQSYSEQYF.

The V gene is TRBV25-1, the J gene TRBJ2-5, with 7 bases lining up with TRBD1. In germline, CDR1 is MGHDK, CDR2 SYGVNS. The CDR3 spans 17 residues. Trimming removed 8 bases from V and 2 bases from J; junction bases left unmatched: 17. In DNA, the CDR3 is TGTGCCAGCTCCCACCGGGACAGTACAAAAGAGCAAGAGACCCAGTACTTC. Amino acids: CASSHRDSTKEQETQYF.

The rearrangement links TRBV5-6 to TRBJ2-1; 9 bases line up with TRBD2. Germline trimming cut 0 bases from V and 0 bases from J; bases unmatched to any gene: 4. Germline V CDR1 and CDR2: SGHDT, YYEEEE. CDR3 length: 17 residues. Written as DNA, the CDR3 is TGTGCCAGCAGCTTGGATGGCGGGGGGGACTCCTACAATGAGCAGTTCTTC. Its translation: CASSLDGGGDSYNEQFF.

The V and J genes are TRBV7-2 and TRBJ1-2; D gene unclear. This CDR3 comprises 14 residues. CDR1 is SGHTA and CDR2 is FQGNSA in the germline V gene. Trimming pared 1 base from V and 1 base from J, leaving 7 bases between. DNA of the CDR3: TGTGCCAGCAGCTTAGGGGGAGGTAACTATGGCTACACCTTC. Its translation is CASSLGGGNYGYTF.

The V and J genes are TRBV5-4 and TRBJ1-4; D is perhaps TRBD1 (6 bases). CDR3 size: 16 residues. Germline V gene data show CDR1 as SGHNT and CDR2 as YYREEE (reference sequence). Trimming shortened V by 1 base and J by 8 bases, and 18 bases separated the two germline ends. As DNA, the CDR3 is TGTGCCAGCAGCTTGAGCCAGGGGCGCGGGGGCGAAAAACTGTTTTTT. Amino acids: CASSLSQGRGGEKLFF.

The chain is built from TRBV4-3 and TRBJ1-2; 7 positions agree with TRBD1. The trim removed 3 bases at V and 3 bases at J, leaving 4 bases unmatched. Germline loops: CDR1 LGHNA, CDR2 YSLEER. The CDR3 has 14 residues. In nucleotides, the CDR3 is TGCGCCAGCAGCCAGAACACAGGGGACTATGGCTACACCTTC. Translating gives CASSQNTGDYGYTF.

The chain is built from TRBV27 and TRBJ1-3; D remains ambiguous. Trimming stripped 8 bases from V and 0 bases from J, with 8 bases between. The CDR3 is 13 residues long. From germline, CDR1 is MNHEY and CDR2 SMNVEV (reference sequence). This chain's CDR3 is CASGELSGNTIYF. Here the CDR3 DNA reads TGTGCCAGCGGGGAGCTCTCTGGAAACACCATATATTTT.

There are a few counts of this clone. This chain joins TRBV2 and TRBJ2-1; TRBD1 is a possible D gene (8 bases). There are 14 residues in the CDR3. Germline loops: CDR1 SNHLY, CDR2 FYNNEI. Trimming pared 3 bases from V and 5 bases from J, leaving 11 bases between. The CDR3 region has the DNA TGTGCCAGCAGTGATACAGGGGGGGACAATGAGCAGTTCTTC. Translating gives CASSDTGGDNEQFF.

The CDR3 sequence: CASSSSHEQFF. CDR3 bases: TGTGCCAGCAGCTCCTCCCATGAGCAGTTCTTC. The V call is TRBV11-3, the J call TRBJ2-1; D remains ambiguous. The CDR3 contains 11 residues. Germline V gene data show CDR1 as SGHNT and CDR2 as YENEEA. The V and J ends lost 4 bases and 8 bases respectively, with 6 bases between them.

The CDR3 spells CASSLGQANYGYTF. CDR3 sequence (DNA): TGTGCCAGCAGCTTGGGTCAGGCTAACTATGGCTACACCTTC. The chain combines TRBV5-4 with TRBJ1-2; D gene ambiguous. Germline lookup yields CDR1 SGHNT and CDR2 YYREEE (reference sequence). The CDR3 covers 14 residues. V was shortened by 0 bases and J by 0 bases, with 6 bases between the two germline ends. The whole variable domain, filled in from reference TRBV5-4 and TRBJ1-2, reads ETGVTQSPTHLIKTRGQQVTLRCSSQSGHNTVSWYQQALGQGPQFIFQYYREEENGRGNFPPRFSGLQFPNYSSELNVNALELDDSALYLCASSLGQANYGYTFGSGTRLTVV.

The rearrangement links TRBV4-3 to TRBJ1-1, with a tentative D call TRBD1 (5 bases). Per germline, CDR1 LGHNA and CDR2 YSLEER. Trimming removed 0 bases at V and 7 bases at J, with 12 bases between. This CDR3 is built from 14 residues. The CDR3 sequence is CASSQDDGGSEAFF. DNA for the CDR3: TGCGCCAGCAGCCAAGATGACGGGGGGAGTGAAGCTTTCTTT.

The chain has TRBV7-9 and TRBJ2-3, with TRBD1 matching over 11 bases. The CDR3 loop spans 17 amino acids. Trimming took 3 bases from V and 2 from J; bases not matched to a gene: 7. Germline assignment: CDR1 SEHNR and CDR2 FQNEAQ (reference sequence). CDR3: CASSFAGTGGHTDTQYF. The CDR3, as DNA: TGTGCCAGCAGCTTTGCCGGGACAGGGGGACACACAGATACGCAGTATTTT.